The rows below give T cell receptor beta chains drawn from one sample of a study of blood T cell repertoires in COVID-19. Clones were read by immunoSEQ multiplex PCR, and TCRdb kept only the in-frame ones, dropping some. The data show about 97,000 clones, about 85% seen once. Sequencing was done on a sample of peripheral blood. These receptors originate from a man in his sixties with acute or convalescent COVID-19. Both conserved end residues are part of each CDR3. D genes are given only for firm matches. Size values are once, few and many counts, or a class for expanded clones, and some rows have none.

size: NA
D: NA
V: TRBV9
J: TRBJ2-2
DNA: TGTGCCAGCAGCGTAGGATCGGGATCGTCCAACACCGGGGAGCTGTTTTTT
CDR3: CASSVGSGSSNTGELFF

size: few
D: NA
V: TRBV18
J: TRBJ2-7
DNA: TGTGCCAGCTCACCCCAGGACACGCAGCAGTACTTC
CDR3: CASSPQDTQQYF

size: NA
D: NA
V: TRBV11-2
J: TRBJ2-5
DNA: TGTGCCAGCAGCTTGGGCTTACATGGACTGGAGACCCAGTACTTC
CDR3: CASSLGLHGLETQYF

size: NA
D: NA
V: TRBV25-1
J: TRBJ2-7
DNA: TGTGCCAGAAGCAGGGAGGCTCTTCCCTACGAGCAGTACTTC
CDR3: CARSREALPYEQYF

size: NA
D: TRBD2
V: TRBV14
J: TRBJ2-3
DNA: TGTGCCAGCAGCCCATGGGGTAGGACTAGCGCAGATACGCAGTATTTT
CDR3: CASSPWGRTSADTQYF

size: NA
D: NA
V: TRBV6-4
J: TRBJ2-3
DNA: TGTGCCAGCAGTGACTCAAACGCAGGCACAGATACGCAGTATTTT
CDR3: CASSDSNAGTDTQYF

size: NA
D: NA
V: TRBV6-4
J: TRBJ1-2
DNA: TGTGCCAGCATCCCAGGAAACTATGGCTACACCTTC
CDR3: CASIPGNYGYTF

size: NA
D: TRBD1
V: TRBV6-2/TRBV6-3
J: TRBJ2-4
DNA: TGTGCCAGCAGCCGTCGTCCCGGGACAGGGAACGAGTACTTC
CDR3: CASSRRPGTGNEYF

size: NA
D: NA
V: TRBV19
J: TRBJ2-7
DNA: TGTGCCAGTCGACAGGGTCGGGGGACCTACGAGCAGTACTTC
CDR3: CASRQGRGTYEQYF

size: NA
D: TRBD1
V: TRBV7-3
J: TRBJ2-3
DNA: TGTGCCAGCAGTCGGACAGGCCCCGCGGCAGATACGCAGTATTTT
CDR3: CASSRTGPAADTQYF

size: NA
D: NA
V: TRBV13
J: TRBJ2-7
DNA: TGTGCCAGCAGCTCACGGGGGAATGGTACCTACGAGCAGTACTTC
CDR3: CASSSRGNGTYEQYF

size: NA
D: TRBD1
V: TRBV3-1/TRBV3-2
J: TRBJ1-2
DNA: TGTGCCAGCAGCCAGAAGACAGGGGTTTTTTACGGCTACACCTTC
CDR3: CASSQKTGVFYGYTF

size: NA
D: TRBD1
V: TRBV2
J: TRBJ2-7
DNA: TGTGCCACCGCTGGGACAGATTCCTACGAGCAGTACTTC
CDR3: CATAGTDSYEQYF